The TCR beta chain described here comes from a study of memory CD4+ T cells and cytomegalovirus serostatus. General observations from the study: Of around 160 reported CMV TCRbeta sequences, 67 were found in memory CD4+ repertoires.

About this clone: What it recognizes is unknown.

The sort gate was single viable CD3+CD4+CD8-CD45RO+ cells for memory CD4+ T cells. Serum IgG to CMV pp150, pp28, p38 and p52 defined serostatus. After thawing, CD4+ T cells were positively selected. How the authors handled the data: After removing out-of-frame reads, around 2 million distinct TCRbeta sequences remained. Generated by immunoSEQ multiplex PCR, the TCRdb table keeps only in-frame clones and is missing some. V and J calls and clone size are as listed in that table; D and trimming were resolved from the DNA. The table includes 35,000 to 40,000 clones, around 79% detected once. V was pared by 0 bases and J by 7 bases, with 10 bases between. From germline, CDR1 is SGHRS and CDR2 YFSETQ. The CDR3 sequence is 13 residues long.

The chain links TRBV5-1 to TRBJ1-1; D uncertain. Sequences were obtained from memory CD4+ T cells from blood. This TCR was recovered from an adult in good health and CMV-seropositive. The CDR3 coding sequence is TGCGCCAGCAGCTTGGCGGGTAGGAGTGAAGCTTTCTTT. Encoded protein: CASSLAGRSEAFF. The entire variable domain, with the rest obtained from reference TRBV5-1 and TRBJ1-1, is as follows: KAGVTQTPRYLIKTRGQQVTLSCSPISGHRSVSWYQQTPGQGLQFLFEYFSETQRNKGNFPGRFSGRQFSNSRSEMNVSTLELGDSALYLCASSLAGRSEAFFGQGTRLTVV.